This entry describes one TCR beta chain. Germline values: CDR1 MDHEN, CDR2 SYDVKM. Trimming took 6 bases from V and 1 from J; bases not matched to a gene: 13. This CDR3 is 17 amino acids long. Original methodology: Counts of nucleated cells, estimated from reference gene primer amplification, were obtained. Sequenced by immunoSEQ multiplex PCR; TCRdb stores in-frame clones only, minus some. V and J calls and clone size are as listed in that table; D and trimming were resolved from the DNA. This sample has about 170,000 clones, with approximately 90% found just once. These data come from a study of blood T cell repertoires in COVID-19. Study summary: Samples taken during acute and convalescent COVID-19 were collected in the United States, Italy and Spain. In each case, the material was cDNA or gDNA derived from T cells, B-cell-depleted T cells, or PBMCs.

The origin of this receptor is an elderly woman in a cohort sampled during active or convalescent COVID-19. Sequenced sample: peripheral blood. The genes are TRBV28 and TRBJ1-1; TRBD1 matches 8 bases. The CDR3 coding sequence is TGTGCCAGCAGGCAGGGGGCGAGGTTGAGGAAGAACACTGAAGCTTTCTTT. This encodes CASRQGARLRKNTEAFF.